The subject of this entry is one T cell receptor (beta chain). This clonotype has just a few counts. The clone's antigen remains unknown. No much larger clone is present one base from it, and per-base qualities are unavailable. This entry comes from a study of identical twins listed by TCRdb under 2016. Looking at the study overall: To test whether fetal clonotypes persist, this study deep-sequenced TCR alpha and beta repertoires from monozygotic twins, from unrelated adults of various ages, and from cord blood. Replicate twin experiments were performed at different times using different library preparation protocols to rule out contamination. Overall study outcomes, separate from this receptor: Because the same donors could not be followed over many years, the conclusions depended on cross-sectional statistical analysis. Compared with coincidental sharing between unrelated individuals, an excess of low generation-probability sequences was observed among out-of-frame TCR alpha sequences shared between twins. In monozygotic twins, out-of-frame TCR alpha sharing was systematically underestimated by recombination models, although the models agreed with sharing between unrelated individuals. Fewer insertions were carried by abundant cord blood beta clonotypes, a similar but weaker trend appeared in young adult naive repertoires, and no such trend appeared in memory repertoires. Excess twin sharing in beta out-of-frame sequences was weaker because fewer shared sequences lowered the signal-to-noise ratio. Zero-insertion analyses could be partly confounded by invariant T cells such as MAIT and iNKT, although diverse VJ usage argued against such confounding for most clonotypes.

Library preparation employed 5' RACE. The run used an Illumina HiSeq 2000. A universal primer binding site was introduced by template switching, and a unique molecular identifier was present in the final cDNA, enabling accurate counting of TCR cDNA molecules. Specific primers in the conserved constant-segment region were used to synthesize first-strand cDNA for TCR alpha and beta chains. To control for contamination, every cDNA library was double barcoded, receiving both a SMART-Mk sample barcode and Illumina barcodes. TruSeq adapter sequences, together with Illumina sample barcodes, were added in two successive PCR steps. The TCR alpha and beta cDNA libraries were sequenced on the Illumina HiSeq platform using custom primers. The study's processing was this. MiGEC was used to process raw reads and extract unique molecular identifiers, and MiXCR was used to find CDR3 positions. For each individual, recombination models were inferred using an EM algorithm with the repgenHMM and IGoR tools. The analysis of shared clonotypes was done with the tcR package in R, with sharing normalized by the product of cloneset sizes. Out-of-frame nonproductive sequences were analyzed to study raw recombination free of thymic and clonal selection effects. TCRdb cleaned the public reads at Q25 with fastp, built clones with MiXCR and kept in-frame beta chains. When rows share a CDR3 protein, they turn into one entry using the most common DNA and genes. The authors' filters were not applied to this entry. The sample data list 250,000 or so distinct CDR3 sequences, and 9.5% to 15% of these were observed just once. The top ten constitute 3.5% to 5% of the sample.

V gives up 2 bases and J gives up 6 bases, and the segment between their germline ends measures 12 bases. CDR1 and CDR2 were assigned from the germline V gene as KGHSH and LQKENI. The CDR3 sequence holds 14 residues, the cysteine and phenylalanine included. Only the CDR3 DNA stays, 42 bases, in frame from base 1. All donors were healthy Caucasians. Three pairs of female monozygotic twins, all aged about 18 to 29 years, made up the twin cohort. Miltenyi CD45RO+ enrichment and human naive T-cell isolation kits were used to isolate memory (CD45RO+) and naive T cells from PBMC. These same data were also listed under a study on yellow fever vaccine responses in identical twins. As that second study puts it: According to the authors, the vaccine-induced T cell response in identical twins seemed to be partly convergent and partly specific to each individual. In identical twins, the study followed T cell clones that responded to the vaccine with precision.

This clonotype was sampled from a woman aged 18-30 years in good health. The sequencing input was memory (CD45RO+) T cells sorted from blood. The cell subset or site label, as the study defines it: CD45RO+ enriched T cells. The chain is assembled from TRBV18 and TRBJ2-3, with TRBD1 as a weak D call on 6 bases. The CDR3 in this case is CASSPNQGFDTQYF. Read as DNA, the sequence is TGTGCCAGCTCACCAAATCAGGGGTTCGATACGCAGTATTTT.